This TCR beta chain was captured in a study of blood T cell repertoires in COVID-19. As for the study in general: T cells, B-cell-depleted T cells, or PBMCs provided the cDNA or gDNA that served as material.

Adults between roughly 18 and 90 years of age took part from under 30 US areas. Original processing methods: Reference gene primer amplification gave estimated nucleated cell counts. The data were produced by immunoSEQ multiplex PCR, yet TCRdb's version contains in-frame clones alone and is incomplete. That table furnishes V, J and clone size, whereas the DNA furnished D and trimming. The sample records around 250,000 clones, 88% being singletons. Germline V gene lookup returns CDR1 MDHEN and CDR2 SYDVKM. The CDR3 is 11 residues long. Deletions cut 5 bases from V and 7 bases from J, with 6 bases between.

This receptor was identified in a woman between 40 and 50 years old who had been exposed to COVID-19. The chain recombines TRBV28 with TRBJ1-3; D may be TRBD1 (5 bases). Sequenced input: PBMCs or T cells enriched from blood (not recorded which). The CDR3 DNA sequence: TGTGCCAGCAGTGCAGGGAACACCATATATTTT. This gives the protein CASSAGNTIYF.